These 15 T cell receptor beta chains were sequenced from one sample in a study of long-term antiretroviral therapy in people with HIV. Version v3.0 of the immunoSEQ assay was performed at survey level. Clones were sequenced by immunoSEQ multiplex PCR, and TCRdb holds only the in-frame ones, with some missing. The data contain approximately 30,000 clones, roughly 97% of them singletons. This specimen was unsorted PBMCs, taken 7.6 years after starting antiretroviral therapy. Receptor source: a man aged 25 to 40 with HIV.

The chain couples TRBV27 to TRBJ2-7; D might be TRBD2 (5 bases). CDR3 length: 15 amino acids. V was trimmed by 5 bases and J by 4 bases, leaving 18 bases between them. Per germline, CDR1 MNHEY and CDR2 SMNVEV (reference sequence). CDR3 DNA sequence: TGTGCCAGCAGTCCCCGGTCGGACGGCGGGTACGAGCAGTACTTC. This sequence encodes CASSPRSDGGYEQYF.

The CDR3 DNA reads as TGTGCCAGCATCGGAGCGGCGGGAAACTATGGCTACACCTTC. It is translated as CASIGAAGNYGYTF. J is TRBJ1-2 and V is TRBV7-9; no definite D call. The CDR3 runs to 14 residues. Trimming left V 7 bases short and J 2 bases short, with 14 bases between. The germline V gene has CDR1 SEHNR and CDR2 FQNEAQ (reference sequence).

V usage is TRBV7-8 and J usage is TRBJ2-3, with a possible D match to TRBD1 (5 bases). The CDR3 runs 13 residues. Looked up from germline, CDR1 is SGHVS and CDR2 is FQNEAQ. Trimming removed 5 bases at V and 4 bases at J, with 10 bases between. CDR3 loop: CASSQLTADTQYF. The CDR3 bases are TGTGCCAGCAGCCAATTGACAGCAGATACGCAGTATTTT.

The chain employs TRBV5-6 and TRBJ1-1; D is unclear. Germline V gene lookup returns CDR1 SGHDT and CDR2 YYEEEE. The CDR3 is 14 amino acids. Trimming cost V 3 bases and J 5 bases, with 14 bases left between them. Here the CDR3 reads CASSSLTLGTEAFF. The DNA for the CDR3 is TGTGCCAGCAGCTCATTAACGCTGGGGACTGAAGCTTTCTTT.

The J gene is TRBJ2-7, the V gene TRBV7-9, with D hard to call. Germline CDR1 and CDR2: SEHNR and FQNEAQ (reference sequence). The germline V and J ends were trimmed by 5 bases and 0 bases, with 8 bases remaining between them. The CDR3 consists of 13 residues. CDR3 bases: TGTGCCAGCAGCCTAACCTACTCCTACGAGCAGTACTTC. This gives the protein CASSLTYSYEQYF.

J is TRBJ2-7 and V is TRBV2; the match to TRBD1 covers 8 bases. Trimming at V came to 4 bases and at J to 6 bases, leaving 8 bases not matched to a gene. The CDR3 is made up of 14 amino acids. The germline gives CDR1 SNHLY, CDR2 FYNNEI. In nucleotides, the CDR3 is TGTGCCAGCAGTGGGGGGACAGGTCTAATCGAGCAGTACTTC. Its protein product is CASSGGTGLIEQYF.

This chain connects TRBV9 to TRBJ2-7; 10 bases map to TRBD2. The V gene end was trimmed by 3 bases and the J gene end by 5 bases; junction bases not matched to a gene: 8. Per germline, CDR1 SGDLS and CDR2 YYNGEE. The CDR3 has 15 amino acids. The CDR3 here is CASSETSGIVHEQYF. In nucleotides, the CDR3 is TGTGCCAGCAGCGAAACTAGCGGGATCGTCCACGAGCAGTACTTC. Supplemented by reference TRBV9 and TRBJ2-7, the full variable domain reads DSGVTQTPKHLITATGQRVTLRCSPRSGDLSVYWYQQSLDQGLQFLIQYYNGEERAKGNILERFSAQQFPDLHSELNLSSLELGDSALYFCASSETSGIVHEQYFGPGTRLTVT.

The rearrangement joins TRBV23-1 to TRBJ2-2, with no clear D. TRBV23-1 is labeled an ORF, and its function is uncertain. This CDR3 contains 12 residues. V lost 3 bases and J lost 7, with 6 bases in between. The CDR3 reads CASSHEVGELFF. The CDR3 DNA is TGCGCCAGCAGTCATGAGGTCGGGGAGCTGTTTTTT.

The rearrangement joins TRBV7-9 to TRBJ1-2; D not resolved. Deletions cut 5 bases from V and 8 bases from J, with 15 bases between. This CDR3 is built from 13 residues. Per the germline V gene, CDR1 is SEHNR and CDR2 is FQNEAQ (reference sequence). For the CDR3, the DNA is TGTGCCAGCAGCCCCGGGTACCGCGGGGGCTACACCTTC. Its translation: CASSPGYRGGYTF. Using reference TRBV7-9 and TRBJ1-2 for the parts outside the CDR3, the full variable domain is DTGVSQNPRHKITKRGQNVTFRCDPISEHNRLYWYRQTLGQGPEFLTYFQNEAQLEKSRLLSDRFSAERPKGSFSTLEIQRTEQGDSAMYLCASSPGYRGGYTFGSGTRLTVV.

This rearrangement joins TRBV19 to TRBJ1-1, with D perhaps matching TRBD1 (5 bases). V shed 8 bases and J shed 4 bases, with 29 bases lying between them. The germline gives CDR1 LNHDA, CDR2 SQIVND (reference sequence). This CDR3 has 18 residues. CDR3 bases: TGTGCCAGTCTCGTGTGCCCGGGACGGACGAAAACTTGCACTGAAGCTTTCTTT. Encoded protein: CASLVCPGRTKTCTEAFF.

The genes are TRBV7-2 and TRBJ2-2; no firm D call. The CDR3 has 12 amino acids. The V gene lost 3 bases and the J gene lost 5 bases, with 4 bases spanning the gap. Germline V gene lookup returns CDR1 SGHTA and CDR2 FQGNSA. The CDR3 region has the DNA TGTGCCAGCAGCTTGGGGACCGGGGAGCTGTTTTTT. This encodes CASSLGTGELFF.

The CDR3 loop reads CASSLAAGGGNEQFF. The CDR3 coding sequence is TGCGCCAGCAGCTTAGCAGCGGGAGGGGGGAATGAGCAGTTCTTC. This rearrangement joins TRBV5-1 to TRBJ2-1, with 10 positions matching TRBD2. The germline V gene encodes CDR1 SGHRS and CDR2 YFSETQ. This CDR3 has 15 residues. Trimming took 2 bases from V and 7 from J; bases not matched to a gene: 6.

The chain couples TRBV4-1 to TRBJ1-4; 9 bases fit TRBD1. CDR3 length equals 14 residues. The germline V gene has CDR1 MGHRA and CDR2 YSYEKL. The ends lost 6 bases at V and 7 bases at J; junction bases unmatched: 6. The CDR3: CASSFDRGAEKLFF. For the CDR3, the DNA is TGCGCCAGCAGTTTCGACAGGGGGGCTGAAAAACTGTTTTTT.

The chain is built from TRBV7-8 and TRBJ1-2, with D unresolved. CDR3 length: 13 amino acids. V lost 8 bases to trimming and J lost 5 bases, with 15 bases between them. Germline V lookup: CDR1 SGHVS, CDR2 FQNEAQ. CDR3 bases: TGTGCCAGCTTTACCGAGCGGGTTTATGGCTACACCTTC. Translated, it gives CASFTERVYGYTF.

The chain couples TRBV28 to TRBJ1-5, with 7 bases that match TRBD1. This CDR3 region has 17 residues. J lost 1 base, V lost 5 bases, and 11 bases had no gene match. Germline CDR1 is MDHEN and CDR2 is SYDVKM. The CDR3 protein is CASSDTGEARSNQPQHF. DNA of the CDR3: TGTGCCAGCAGTGATACAGGGGAGGCGCGAAGCAATCAGCCCCAGCATTTT.